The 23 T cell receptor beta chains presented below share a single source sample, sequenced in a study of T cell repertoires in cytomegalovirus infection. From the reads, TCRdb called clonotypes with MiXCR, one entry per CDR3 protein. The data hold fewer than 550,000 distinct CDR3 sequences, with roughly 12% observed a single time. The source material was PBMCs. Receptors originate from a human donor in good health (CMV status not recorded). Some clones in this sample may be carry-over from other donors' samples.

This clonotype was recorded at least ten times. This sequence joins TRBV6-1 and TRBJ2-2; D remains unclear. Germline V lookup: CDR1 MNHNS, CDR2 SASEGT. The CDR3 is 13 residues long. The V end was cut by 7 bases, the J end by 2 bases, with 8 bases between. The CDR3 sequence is CASIGVNTGELFF. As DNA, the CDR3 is TGTGCCAGCATTGGGGTTAACACCGGGGAGCTGTTTTTT.

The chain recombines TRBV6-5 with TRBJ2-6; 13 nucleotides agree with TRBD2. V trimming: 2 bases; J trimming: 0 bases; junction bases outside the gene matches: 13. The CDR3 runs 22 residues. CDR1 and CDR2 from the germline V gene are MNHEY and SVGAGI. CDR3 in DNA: TGTGCCAGCAGTTACGATGGGGGACTAGCGGGATTTTTCCTCTCTGGGGCCAACGTCCTGACTTTC. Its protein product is CASSYDGGLAGFFLSGANVLTF.

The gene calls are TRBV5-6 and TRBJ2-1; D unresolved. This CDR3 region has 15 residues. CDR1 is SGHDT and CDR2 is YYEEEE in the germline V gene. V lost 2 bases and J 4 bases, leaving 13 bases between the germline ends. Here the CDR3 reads CASSFLRQTYNEQFF. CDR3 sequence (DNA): TGTGCCAGCAGCTTTTTGCGACAAACTTACAATGAGCAGTTCTTC. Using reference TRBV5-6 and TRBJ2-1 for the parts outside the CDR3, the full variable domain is DAGVTQSPTHLIKTRGQQVTLRCSPKSGHDTVSWYQQALGQGPQFIFQYYEEEERQRGNFPDRFSGHQFPNYSSELNVNALLLGDSALYLCASSFLRQTYNEQFFGPGTRLTVL.

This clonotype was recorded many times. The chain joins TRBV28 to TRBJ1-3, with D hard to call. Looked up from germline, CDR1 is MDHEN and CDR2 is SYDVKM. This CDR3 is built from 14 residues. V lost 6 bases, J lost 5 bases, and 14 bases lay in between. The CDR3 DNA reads TGTGCCAGCAGCCCCCTGGTCCTGAGAAACACCATATATTTT. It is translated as CASSPLVLRNTIYF.

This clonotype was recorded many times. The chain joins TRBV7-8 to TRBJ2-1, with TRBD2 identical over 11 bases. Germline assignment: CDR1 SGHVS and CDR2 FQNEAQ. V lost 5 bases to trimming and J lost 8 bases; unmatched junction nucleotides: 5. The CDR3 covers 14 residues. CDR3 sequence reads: CASSPLAGGDEQFF. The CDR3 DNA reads TGTGCCAGCAGCCCTCTAGCGGGAGGCGATGAGCAGTTCTTC.

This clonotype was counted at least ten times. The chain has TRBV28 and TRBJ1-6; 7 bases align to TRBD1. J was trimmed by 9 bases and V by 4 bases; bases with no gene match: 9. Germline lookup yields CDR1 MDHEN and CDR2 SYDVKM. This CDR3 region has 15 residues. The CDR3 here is CASSSTTGRASPLHF. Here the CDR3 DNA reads TGTGCCAGCAGTTCCACGACAGGGCGGGCTTCACCCCTCCACTTT.

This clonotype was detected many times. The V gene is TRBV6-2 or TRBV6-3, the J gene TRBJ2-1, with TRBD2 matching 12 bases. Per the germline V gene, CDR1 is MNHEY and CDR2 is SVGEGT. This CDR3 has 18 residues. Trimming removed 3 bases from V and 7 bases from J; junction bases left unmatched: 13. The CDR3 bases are TGTGCCAGCAGTTATGGCCTAGCGGGAGGGGCAGGTAGGAATGAGCAGTTCTTC. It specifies CASSYGLAGGAGRNEQFF.

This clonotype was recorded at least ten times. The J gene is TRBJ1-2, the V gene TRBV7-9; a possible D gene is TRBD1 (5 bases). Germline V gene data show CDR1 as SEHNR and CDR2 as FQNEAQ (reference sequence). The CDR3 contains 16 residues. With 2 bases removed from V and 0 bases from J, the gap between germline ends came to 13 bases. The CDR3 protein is CASSLWDGAANYGYTF. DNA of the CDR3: TGTGCCAGCAGCTTATGGGACGGGGCCGCTAACTATGGCTACACCTTC.

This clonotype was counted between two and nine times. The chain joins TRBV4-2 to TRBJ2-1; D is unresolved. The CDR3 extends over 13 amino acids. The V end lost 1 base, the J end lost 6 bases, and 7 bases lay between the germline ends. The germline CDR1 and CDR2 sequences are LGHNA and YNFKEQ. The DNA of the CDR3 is TGTGCCAGCAGCCAAGCGAACGTCAATGAGCAGTTCTTC. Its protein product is CASSQANVNEQFF.

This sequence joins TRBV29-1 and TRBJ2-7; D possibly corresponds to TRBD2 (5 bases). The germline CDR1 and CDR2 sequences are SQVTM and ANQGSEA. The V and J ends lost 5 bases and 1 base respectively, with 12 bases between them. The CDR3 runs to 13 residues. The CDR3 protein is CSVIGGGSYEQYF. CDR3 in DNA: TGCAGCGTTATTGGCGGAGGTTCCTACGAGCAGTACTTC.

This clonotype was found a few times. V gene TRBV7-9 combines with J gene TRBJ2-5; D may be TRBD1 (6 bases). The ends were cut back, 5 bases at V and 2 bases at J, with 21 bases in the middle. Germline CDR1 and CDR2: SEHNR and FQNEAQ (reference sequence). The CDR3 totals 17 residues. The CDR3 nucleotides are TGTGCCAGCAGCCTTGCTTATTTCAGGGGCCTTCAAGAGACCCAGTACTTC. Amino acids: CASSLAYFRGLQETQYF.

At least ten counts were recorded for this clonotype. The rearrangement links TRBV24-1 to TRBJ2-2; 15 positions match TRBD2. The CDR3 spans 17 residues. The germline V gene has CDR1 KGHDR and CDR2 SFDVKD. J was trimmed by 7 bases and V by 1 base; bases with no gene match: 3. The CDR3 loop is CATSDFSGLAGGGELFF. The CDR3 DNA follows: TGTGCCACCAGTGATTTTTCGGGACTAGCGGGAGGCGGGGAGCTGTTTTTT.

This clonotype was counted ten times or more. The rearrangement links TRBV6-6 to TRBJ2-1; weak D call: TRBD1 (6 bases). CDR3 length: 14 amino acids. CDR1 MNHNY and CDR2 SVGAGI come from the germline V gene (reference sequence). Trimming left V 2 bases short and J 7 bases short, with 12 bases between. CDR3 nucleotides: TGTGCCAGCAGTTACAACAGGGAGTTGAATGAGCAGTTCTTC. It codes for CASSYNRELNEQFF.

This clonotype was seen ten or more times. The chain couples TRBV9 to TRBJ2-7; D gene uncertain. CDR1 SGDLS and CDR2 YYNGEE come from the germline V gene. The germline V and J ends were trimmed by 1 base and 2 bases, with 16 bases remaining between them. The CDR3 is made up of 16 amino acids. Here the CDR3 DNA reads TGTGCCAGCAGCGTAAAAGACTCCCAACCCACCTACGAGCAGTACTTC. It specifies CASSVKDSQPTYEQYF.

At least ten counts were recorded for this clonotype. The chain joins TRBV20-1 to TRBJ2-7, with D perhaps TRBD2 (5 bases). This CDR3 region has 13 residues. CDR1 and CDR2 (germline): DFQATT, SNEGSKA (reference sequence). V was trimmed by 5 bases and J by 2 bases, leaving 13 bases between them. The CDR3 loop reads CSALARNAYEQYF. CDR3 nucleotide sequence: TGCAGTGCTCTAGCTAGGAACGCCTACGAGCAGTACTTC.

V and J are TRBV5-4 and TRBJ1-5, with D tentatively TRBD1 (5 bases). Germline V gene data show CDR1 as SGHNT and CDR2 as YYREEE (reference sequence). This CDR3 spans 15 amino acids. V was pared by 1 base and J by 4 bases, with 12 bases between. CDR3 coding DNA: TGTGCCAGCAGCTTGTGGGGGACCTCGAATCAGCCCCAGCATTTT. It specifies CASSLWGTSNQPQHF. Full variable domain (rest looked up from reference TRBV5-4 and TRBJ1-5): ETGVTQSPTHLIKTRGQQVTLRCSSQSGHNTVSWYQQALGQGPQFIFQYYREEENGRGNFPPRFSGLQFPNYSSELNVNALELDDSALYLCASSLWGTSNQPQHFGDGTRLSIL.

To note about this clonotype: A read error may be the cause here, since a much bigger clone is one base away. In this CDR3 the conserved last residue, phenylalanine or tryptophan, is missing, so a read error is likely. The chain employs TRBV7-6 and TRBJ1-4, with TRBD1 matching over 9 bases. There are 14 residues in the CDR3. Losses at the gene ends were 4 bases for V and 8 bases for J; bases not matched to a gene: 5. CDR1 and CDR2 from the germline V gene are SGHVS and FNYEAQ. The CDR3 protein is CASSSTGGVEKLFI. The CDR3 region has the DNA TGTGCCAGCAGCTCGACAGGGGGGGTGGAAAAACTGTTTATT.

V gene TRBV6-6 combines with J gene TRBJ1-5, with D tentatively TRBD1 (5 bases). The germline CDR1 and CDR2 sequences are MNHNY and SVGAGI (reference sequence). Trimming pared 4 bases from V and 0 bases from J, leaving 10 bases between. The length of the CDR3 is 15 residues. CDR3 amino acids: CASSWGDFSNQPQHF. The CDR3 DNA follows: TGTGCCAGCAGTTGGGGCGACTTTAGCAATCAGCCCCAGCATTTT.

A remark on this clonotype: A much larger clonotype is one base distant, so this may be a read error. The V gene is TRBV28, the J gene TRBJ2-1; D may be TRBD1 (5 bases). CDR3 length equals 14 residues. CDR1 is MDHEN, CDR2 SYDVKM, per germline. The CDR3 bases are TGTGCCAACAGTTTTCCCGACAGAAACAATGAGCAGTTCTTC. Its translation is CANSFPDRNNEQFF.

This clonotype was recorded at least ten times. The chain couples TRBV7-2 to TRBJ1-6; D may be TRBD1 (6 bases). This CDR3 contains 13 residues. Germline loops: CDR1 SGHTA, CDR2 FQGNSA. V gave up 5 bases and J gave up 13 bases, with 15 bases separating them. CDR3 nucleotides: TGTGCCAGCAGCACGTCCGGGGGGGCTCCCCTCCACTTT. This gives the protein CASSTSGGAPLHF.

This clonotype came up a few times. CDR3 sequence (DNA): TGTGCCAGCAGTCCGAGGACACTGACGAACACCGGGGAGCTGTTTTTT. Translating it yields CASSPRTLTNTGELFF. V usage is TRBV27 and J usage is TRBJ2-2; tentative D call: TRBD1 (5 bases). This CDR3 contains 16 residues. Germline loops: CDR1 MNHEY, CDR2 SMNVEV (reference sequence). The ends were cut back, 5 bases at V and 0 bases at J, with 13 bases in the middle.

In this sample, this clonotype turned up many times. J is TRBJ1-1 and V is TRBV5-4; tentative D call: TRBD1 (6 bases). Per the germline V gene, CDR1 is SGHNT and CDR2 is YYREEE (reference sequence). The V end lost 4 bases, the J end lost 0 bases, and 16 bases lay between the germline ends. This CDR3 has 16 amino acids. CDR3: CASSLGGAAMNTEAFF. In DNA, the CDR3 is TGTGCCAGCAGCCTCGGGGGGGCTGCAATGAACACTGAAGCTTTCTTT.

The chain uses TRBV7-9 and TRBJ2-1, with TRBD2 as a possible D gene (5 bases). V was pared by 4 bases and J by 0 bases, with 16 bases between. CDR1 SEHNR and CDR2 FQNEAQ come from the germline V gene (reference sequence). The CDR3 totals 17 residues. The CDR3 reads CASSSTTPAGSYNEQFF. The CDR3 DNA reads TGTGCCAGCAGCTCGACTACCCCTGCGGGCTCCTACAATGAGCAGTTCTTC.